These 29 T cell receptor beta chains came from one sample sequenced in a study of blood T cell repertoires in COVID-19. Sequencing used immunoSEQ multiplex PCR; TCRdb keeps in-frame clones, though not all of them. The sample carries about 270,000 clones, 85% to 90% recorded once. The sample consisted of PBMCs or T cells enriched from blood (not recorded which). Every receptor here comes from a woman aged 60-75 years who had recovered from COVID-19.

This chain joins TRBV19 and TRBJ1-1; D is unresolved. Per germline, CDR1 LNHDA and CDR2 SQIVND (reference sequence). V lost 0 bases to trimming and J lost 11 bases, with 13 bases between them. The CDR3 consists of 13 residues. CDR3 region: CASSIDSTTGAFF. CDR3 bases: TGTGCCAGTAGTATAGATTCGACTACGGGGGCTTTCTTT.

The gene calls are TRBV19 and TRBJ1-1; D is unclear. V was trimmed by 6 bases and J by 5 bases, leaving 10 bases between them. The CDR3 is made up of 12 amino acids. Germline CDR1 is LNHDA and CDR2 is SQIVND (reference sequence). CDR3: CASRQGGTEAFF. DNA of the CDR3: TGTGCCAGTAGACAAGGAGGGACTGAAGCTTTCTTT. Supplemented by reference TRBV19 and TRBJ1-1, the full variable domain reads DGGITQSPKYLFRKEGQNVTLSCEQNLNHDAMYWYRQDPGQGLRLIYYSQIVNDFQKGDIAEGYSVSREKKESFPLTVTSAQKNPTAFYLCASRQGGTEAFFGQGTRLTVV.

The chain has TRBV7-9 and TRBJ1-2; 8 bases align to TRBD1. The V gene's germline CDR1 is SEHNR and CDR2 FQNEAQ (reference sequence). This CDR3 spans 15 amino acids. The junction had 10 bases not matched to a gene; V was cut back by 5 bases and J by 5 bases. CDR3 sequence: CASSPQGERGYGYTF. For the CDR3, the DNA is TGTGCCAGCAGCCCACAGGGGGAAAGGGGGTATGGCTACACCTTC.

The chain uses TRBV7-3 and TRBJ2-7; TRBD1 matches at 8 bases. The germline CDR1 and CDR2 sequences are SGHTA and FQGTGA. The CDR3 spans 14 residues. With V trimmed by 5 bases and J by 6 bases, 9 bases remained unmatched. In nucleotides, the CDR3 is TGTGCCAGCAGCCCAACGGGACAGGAGCGCGAGCAGTACTTC. Encoded protein: CASSPTGQEREQYF.

The V and J genes are TRBV5-4 and TRBJ1-2; D is possibly TRBD1 (6 bases). Trimming took off 6 bases at V and 7 bases at J, with 19 bases between the two ends. The CDR3 has 14 residues. Germline CDR1 is SGHNT and CDR2 is YYREEE (reference sequence). CDR3 amino acids: CASTTNRARGGYTF. CDR3 DNA: TGTGCCAGCACAACAAACAGGGCCCGCGGTGGCTACACCTTC.

This chain links TRBV12-3 or TRBV12-4 with TRBJ2-3; maybe TRBD1 (7 bases). V was pared by 7 bases and J by 3 bases, with 11 bases between. This CDR3 has 13 residues. CDR3 nucleotides: TGTGCCAGCACCTCAGGGGGGACAGATACGCAGTATTTT. Translation gives CASTSGGTDTQYF.

This chain uses TRBV19 with TRBJ2-7, with D possibly being TRBD1 (6 bases). Germline values: CDR1 LNHDA, CDR2 SQIVND (reference sequence). The ends were cut back, 3 bases at V and 5 bases at J, with 11 bases in the middle. This CDR3 has 13 amino acids. The CDR3 sequence is CASSIRQAHEQYF. The CDR3 DNA reads TGTGCCAGTAGTATCAGACAGGCCCACGAGCAGTACTTC. Full variable domain (outside the CDR3, taken from reference TRBV19 and TRBJ2-7): DGGITQSPKYLFRKEGQNVTLSCEQNLNHDAMYWYRQDPGQGLRLIYYSQIVNDFQKGDIAEGYSVSREKKESFPLTVTSAQKNPTAFYLCASSIRQAHEQYFGPGTRLTVT.

V usage is TRBV15 and J usage is TRBJ2-7; TRBD1 matches at 9 bases. The CDR3 is 15 residues long. Germline trimming cut 5 bases from V and 0 bases from J; bases unmatched to any gene: 5. Germline V lookup: CDR1 LNHNV, CDR2 YYDKDF (reference sequence). The CDR3 here is CATSARTGVSYEQYF. DNA of the CDR3: TGTGCCACCAGCGCCAGGACAGGGGTCTCCTACGAGCAGTACTTC.

This clone was counted a few times. The J gene is TRBJ1-6, the V gene TRBV6-4, with 9 bases aligning to TRBD1. CDR1 is MRHNA, CDR2 SNTAGT, per germline. This CDR3 has 15 residues. Germline trimming cut 4 bases from V and 8 bases from J; bases unmatched to any gene: 6. CDR3 amino acids: CASSAKTGGDSPLHF. The CDR3 coding sequence is TGTGCCAGCAGTGCCAAGACAGGGGGGGATTCACCCCTCCACTTT.

The rearrangement uses TRBV28 and TRBJ1-5; D possibly corresponds to TRBD1 (6 bases). The V and J ends lost 7 bases and 5 bases respectively, with 12 bases between them. The CDR3 has 13 amino acids. The germline gives CDR1 MDHEN, CDR2 SYDVKM. The CDR3 coding sequence is TGTGCCAGCAAAACCCAGGGGCATCAGCCCCAGCATTTT. Translating gives CASKTQGHQPQHF.

In its sample, this clone was seen once. DNA for the CDR3: TGTGCCAGCTCACCCGTGGGACTAGCGGGGCGGGGTGAGCAGTTCTTC. Its protein product is CASSPVGLAGRGEQFF. This chain links TRBV18 with TRBJ2-1; TRBD2 matches at 13 bases. CDR3 length equals 16 residues. Unmatched junction bases numbered 8, after V lost 3 bases and J lost 9 bases. Germline-derived CDR1 and CDR2 are KGHSH and LQKENI.

This chain links TRBV28 with TRBJ1-2, with 7 nucleotides matching TRBD1. Germline CDR1 reads MDHEN; CDR2 reads SYDVKM. The CDR3 is 16 amino acids. Unmatched junction bases numbered 16, after V lost 6 bases and J lost 6 bases. The DNA of the CDR3 is TGTGCCAGCAGGGGAGTAGGGCAGGGGGAGCTTGATGGCTACACCTTC. Its translation is CASRGVGQGELDGYTF.

This chain uses TRBV3-1 (or the pseudogene TRBV3-2) with TRBJ1-2, with D perhaps matching TRBD1 (5 bases). Germline CDR1 LGHDT, CDR2 YNNKEL (reference sequence). V gave up 0 bases and J gave up 2 bases, with 13 bases separating them. The CDR3 runs 16 residues. The CDR3 sequence is CASSQDLVTGNYGYTF. The CDR3 bases are TGTGCCAGCAGCCAAGATTTAGTTACAGGAAACTATGGCTACACCTTC.

The chain carries TRBV5-8 and TRBJ1-4, with D perhaps matching TRBD1 (5 bases). Germline CDR1 SGHTS, CDR2 YDEGEE. V gave up 6 bases and J gave up 7 bases, with 13 bases separating them. CDR3 length equals 13 residues. Here the CDR3 reads CASTPWGGEKLFF. In nucleotides, the CDR3 is TGTGCCAGCACTCCTTGGGGGGGTGAAAAACTGTTTTTT.

This chain connects TRBV9 to TRBJ2-5; TRBD2 matches 7 bases. The junction had 7 bases not matched to a gene; V was cut back by 0 bases and J by 5 bases. Germline V CDR1 and CDR2: SGDLS, YYNGEE. CDR3 length: 15 residues. The CDR3 sequence is CASSVGGRVVETQYF. DNA of the CDR3: TGTGCCAGCAGCGTAGGTGGGAGGGTCGTGGAGACCCAGTACTTC. Full variable domain (rest looked up from reference TRBV9 and TRBJ2-5): DSGVTQTPKHLITATGQRVTLRCSPRSGDLSVYWYQQSLDQGLQFLIQYYNGEERAKGNILERFSAQQFPDLHSELNLSSLELGDSALYFCASSVGGRVVETQYFGPGTRLLVL.

The CDR3 DNA reads as TGTGCCAGCTCACCCGGGGACAGGCTTGAAGCTTTCTTT. This sequence encodes CASSPGDRLEAFF. The chain carries TRBV18 and TRBJ1-1; TRBD1 matches at 8 bases. The CDR3 is 13 amino acids. V dropped 3 bases and J dropped 7; count of bases not matched to a gene: 4. Germline V gene sequence: CDR1 KGHSH, CDR2 LQKENI.

This clone was detected a few times. The chain recombines TRBV5-1 with TRBJ1-2, with 7 bases matching TRBD1. This CDR3 region has 13 residues. J was trimmed by 0 bases and V by 4 bases; bases with no gene match: 0. Germline CDR1 reads SGHRS; CDR2 reads YFSETQ. This CDR3 is CASSGQANYGYTF. In nucleotides, the CDR3 is TGCGCCAGCAGCGGACAGGCTAACTATGGCTACACCTTC.

The chain joins TRBV12-3 or TRBV12-4 to TRBJ2-5; no definite D call. This CDR3 spans 12 amino acids. Trimming shortened V by 6 bases and J by 3 bases, and 8 bases separated the two germline ends. Here the CDR3 reads CASRRNEETQYF. The CDR3 DNA reads TGTGCCAGCAGGCGCAATGAAGAGACCCAGTACTTC.

V usage is TRBV9 and J usage is TRBJ2-2; D ambiguous. CDR1 and CDR2 from the germline V gene are SGDLS and YYNGEE. Trimming left V 2 bases short and J 5 bases short, with 7 bases between. CDR3 length equals 13 residues. CDR3 DNA sequence: TGTGCCAGCAGCGTGAGTCAAACCGGGGAGCTGTTTTTT. Protein sequence: CASSVSQTGELFF.

The gene calls are TRBV19 and TRBJ2-3, with 10 bases matching TRBD2. V dropped 7 bases and J dropped 4; count of bases not matched to a gene: 8. The germline CDR1 and CDR2 sequences are LNHDA and SQIVND (reference sequence). The CDR3 runs to 15 residues. The CDR3 DNA reads TGTGCCAGTACCTCTAGCGGGAGTAGCGCAGATACGCAGTATTTT. This encodes CASTSSGSSADTQYF.

The rearrangement links TRBV2 to TRBJ1-4, with TRBD1 matching 7 bases. The V gene's germline CDR1 is SNHLY and CDR2 FYNNEI. The CDR3 covers 15 residues. After removal of 3 bases from V and 5 bases from J, the junction contained 6 bases not matched to a gene. DNA of the CDR3: TGTGCCAGCAGTGACGACCGGGACAGAAATGAAAAACTGTTTTTT. It codes for CASSDDRDRNEKLFF.

The gene calls are TRBV9 and TRBJ1-1, with 7 bases that match TRBD1. After removal of 0 bases from V and 5 bases from J, the junction contained 7 bases not matched to a gene. Germline CDR1 SGDLS, CDR2 YYNGEE. This CDR3 is 15 amino acids long. The CDR3 region is CASSVEGVGQTEAFF. The CDR3 region has the DNA TGTGCCAGCAGCGTAGAAGGGGTGGGACAGACTGAAGCTTTCTTT.

The V gene is TRBV28, the J gene TRBJ2-7, with 10 positions matching TRBD2. The CDR3 contains 14 residues. CDR1 and CDR2 (germline): MDHEN, SYDVKM. V was clipped by 8 bases and J by 5 bases; unmatched bases: 9. The CDR3, as DNA: TGTGCCAGCGTCAAGCGGGAGGGCCGCCACGAGCAGTACTTC. Protein sequence: CASVKREGRHEQYF.

In this sample, this clone turned up once. The chain's CDR3 is CASRTLGNTEAFF. The CDR3 DNA reads TGTGCCAGCAGGACTCTTGGGAACACTGAAGCTTTCTTT. This chain uses TRBV12-3 or TRBV12-4 with TRBJ1-1; D unresolved. This CDR3 is 13 amino acids long. V shed 6 bases and J shed 1 base, with 9 bases lying between them.

The chain is built from TRBV18 and TRBJ2-1, with 9 bases aligning to TRBD2. The V gene's germline CDR1 is KGHSH and CDR2 LQKENI. Trimming took 3 bases from V and 7 from J; bases not matched to a gene: 7. The CDR3 contains 15 residues. CDR3 in DNA: TGTGCCAGCTCACCCCTAGCGGGGCAAGGGAATGAGCAGTTCTTC. This gives the protein CASSPLAGQGNEQFF.

This chain uses TRBV29-1 with TRBJ1-3, with 9 bases identical to TRBD1. Germline V gene data show CDR1 as SQVTM and CDR2 as ANQGSEA. This CDR3 is 12 amino acids long. In DNA, the CDR3 is TGCAGTGGTACAGGGGGCGACGACACCATATATTTT. Translation gives CSGTGGDDTIYF.

In its sample, this clone was seen once. This chain joins TRBV5-1 and TRBJ1-6; possible D gene TRBD1, 5 bases. The CDR3 spans 16 residues. With 0 bases removed from V and 7 bases from J, the gap between germline ends came to 14 bases. CDR1 is SGHRS, CDR2 YFSETQ, per germline. The CDR3 bases are TGCGCCAGCAGCTTGGGGGCCCTTCGACAGAATTCACCCCTCCACTTT. Translated, it gives CASSLGALRQNSPLHF.

V is TRBV5-1 and J is TRBJ1-1, with a possible D match to TRBD1 (6 bases). The CDR3 contains 16 residues. In germline, CDR1 is SGHRS, CDR2 YFSETQ. The V gene lost 0 bases and the J gene lost 2 bases, with 14 bases spanning the gap. The CDR3: CASSLDPGASNTEAFF. CDR3 nucleotides: TGCGCCAGCAGCTTGGATCCAGGGGCCTCTAACACTGAAGCTTTCTTT.

This chain connects TRBV5-1 to TRBJ2-1, with a weak D call TRBD1 (6 bases). Germline V gives CDR1 SGHRS, CDR2 YFSETQ. V was trimmed by 0 bases and J by 0 bases, leaving 10 bases between them. The CDR3 totals 16 residues. DNA for the CDR3: TGCGCCAGCAGCTTGGCCGGACAGAGCTCCTACAATGAGCAGTTCTTC. Protein product: CASSLAGQSSYNEQFF. Drawing the rest from reference TRBV5-1 and TRBJ2-1, the complete variable domain is KAGVTQTPRYLIKTRGQQVTLSCSPISGHRSVSWYQQTPGQGLQFLFEYFSETQRNKGNFPGRFSGRQFSNSRSEMNVSTLELGDSALYLCASSLAGQSSYNEQFFGPGTRLTVL.